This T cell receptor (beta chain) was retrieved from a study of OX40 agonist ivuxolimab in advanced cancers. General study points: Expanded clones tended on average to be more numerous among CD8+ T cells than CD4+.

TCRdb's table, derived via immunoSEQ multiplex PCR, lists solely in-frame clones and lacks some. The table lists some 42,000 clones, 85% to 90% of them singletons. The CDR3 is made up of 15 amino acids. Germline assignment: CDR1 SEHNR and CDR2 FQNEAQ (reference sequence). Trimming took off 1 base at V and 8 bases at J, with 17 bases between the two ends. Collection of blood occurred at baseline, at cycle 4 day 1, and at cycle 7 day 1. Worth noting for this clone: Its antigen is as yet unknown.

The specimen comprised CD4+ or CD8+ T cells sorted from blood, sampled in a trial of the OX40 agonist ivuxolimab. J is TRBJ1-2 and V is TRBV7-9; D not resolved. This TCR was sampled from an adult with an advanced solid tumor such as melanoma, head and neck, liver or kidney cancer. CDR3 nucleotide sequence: TGTGCCAGCAGCTTAGACGACTCCGGAAGGCGGGGCTACACCTTC. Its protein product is CASSLDDSGRRGYTF.